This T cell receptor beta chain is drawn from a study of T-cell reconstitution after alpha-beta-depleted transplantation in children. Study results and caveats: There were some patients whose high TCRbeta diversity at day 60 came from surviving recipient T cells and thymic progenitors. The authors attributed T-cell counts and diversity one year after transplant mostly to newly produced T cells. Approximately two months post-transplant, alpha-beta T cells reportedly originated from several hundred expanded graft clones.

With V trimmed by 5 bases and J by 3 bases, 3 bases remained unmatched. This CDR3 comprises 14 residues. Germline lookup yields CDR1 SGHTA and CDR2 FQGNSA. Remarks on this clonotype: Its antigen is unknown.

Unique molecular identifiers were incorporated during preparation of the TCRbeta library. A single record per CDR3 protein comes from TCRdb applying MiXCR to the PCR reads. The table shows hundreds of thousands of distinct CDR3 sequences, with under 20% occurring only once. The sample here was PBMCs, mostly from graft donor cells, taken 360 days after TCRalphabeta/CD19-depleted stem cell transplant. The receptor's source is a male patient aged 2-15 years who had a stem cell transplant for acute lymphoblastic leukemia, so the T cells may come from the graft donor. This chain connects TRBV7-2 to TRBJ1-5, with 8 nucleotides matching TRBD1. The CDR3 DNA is TGTGCCAGCAGCCAGGACAGGGTCAATCAGCCCCAGCATTTT. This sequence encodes CASSQDRVNQPQHF.